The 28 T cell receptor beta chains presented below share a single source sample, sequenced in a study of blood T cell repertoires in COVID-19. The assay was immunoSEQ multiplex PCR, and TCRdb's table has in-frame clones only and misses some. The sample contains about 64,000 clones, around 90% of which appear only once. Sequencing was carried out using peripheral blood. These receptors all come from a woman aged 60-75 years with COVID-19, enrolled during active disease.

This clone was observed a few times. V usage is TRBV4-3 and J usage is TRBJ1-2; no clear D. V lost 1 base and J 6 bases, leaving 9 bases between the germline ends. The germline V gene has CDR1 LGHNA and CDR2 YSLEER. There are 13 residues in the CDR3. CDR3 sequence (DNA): TGCGCCAGCAGCCAAGTCTTACTTGATGGCTACACCTTC. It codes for CASSQVLLDGYTF.

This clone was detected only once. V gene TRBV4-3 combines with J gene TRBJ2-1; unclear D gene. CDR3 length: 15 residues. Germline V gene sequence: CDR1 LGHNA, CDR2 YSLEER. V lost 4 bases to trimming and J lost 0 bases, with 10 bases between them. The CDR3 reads CASSPTVSSYNEQFF. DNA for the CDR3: TGCGCCAGCAGCCCCACAGTTAGCTCCTACAATGAGCAGTTCTTC.

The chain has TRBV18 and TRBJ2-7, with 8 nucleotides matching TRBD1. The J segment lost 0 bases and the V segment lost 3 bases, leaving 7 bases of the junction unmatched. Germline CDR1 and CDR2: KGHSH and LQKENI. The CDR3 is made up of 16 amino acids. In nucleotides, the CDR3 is TGTGCCAGCTCACCTCCGGGACAGGCTTTCTCCTACGAGCAGTACTTC. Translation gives CASSPPGQAFSYEQYF.

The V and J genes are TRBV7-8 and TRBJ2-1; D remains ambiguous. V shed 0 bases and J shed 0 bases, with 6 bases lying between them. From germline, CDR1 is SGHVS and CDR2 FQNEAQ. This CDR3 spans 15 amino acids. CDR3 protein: CASSLARGSYNEQFF. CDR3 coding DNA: TGTGCCAGCAGCTTAGCGCGTGGCTCCTACAATGAGCAGTTCTTC.

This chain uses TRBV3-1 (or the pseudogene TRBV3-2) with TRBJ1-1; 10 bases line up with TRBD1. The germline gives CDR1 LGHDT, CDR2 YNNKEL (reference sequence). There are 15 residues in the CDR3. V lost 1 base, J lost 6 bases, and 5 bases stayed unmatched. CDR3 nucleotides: TGTGCCAGCAGCCAAGCCGGGACAGGGGTCCCTGAAGCTTTCTTT. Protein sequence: CASSQAGTGVPEAFF.

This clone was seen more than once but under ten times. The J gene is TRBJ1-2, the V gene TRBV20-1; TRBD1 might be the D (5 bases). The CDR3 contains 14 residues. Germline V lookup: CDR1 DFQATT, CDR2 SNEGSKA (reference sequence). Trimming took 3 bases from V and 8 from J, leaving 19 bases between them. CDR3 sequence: CSASTTGQGGGYTF. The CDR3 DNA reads TGCAGTGCTAGTACCACGGGTCAGGGCGGCGGCTACACCTTC.

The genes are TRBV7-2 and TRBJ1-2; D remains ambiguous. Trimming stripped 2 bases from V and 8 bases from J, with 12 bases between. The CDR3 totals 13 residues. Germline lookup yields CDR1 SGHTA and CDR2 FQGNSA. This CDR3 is CASSLFEKTGYTF. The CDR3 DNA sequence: TGTGCCAGCAGCTTATTCGAGAAAACGGGCTACACCTTC.

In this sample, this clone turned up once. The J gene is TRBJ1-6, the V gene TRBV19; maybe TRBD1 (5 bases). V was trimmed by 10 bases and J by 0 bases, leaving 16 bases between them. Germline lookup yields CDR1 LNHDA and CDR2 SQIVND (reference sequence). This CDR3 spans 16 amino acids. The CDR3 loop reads CATSSRGASYNSPLHF. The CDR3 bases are TGTGCCACCTCCTCAAGGGGTGCCTCCTATAATTCACCCCTCCACTTT.

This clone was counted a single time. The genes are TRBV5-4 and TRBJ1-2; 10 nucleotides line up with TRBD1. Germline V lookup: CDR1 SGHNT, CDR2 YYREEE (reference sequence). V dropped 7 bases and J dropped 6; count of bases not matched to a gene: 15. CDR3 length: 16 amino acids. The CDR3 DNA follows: TGTGCCAGCTCAAACTCCCTCCGACAGGGGGCTCATGGCTACACCTTC. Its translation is CASSNSLRQGAHGYTF.

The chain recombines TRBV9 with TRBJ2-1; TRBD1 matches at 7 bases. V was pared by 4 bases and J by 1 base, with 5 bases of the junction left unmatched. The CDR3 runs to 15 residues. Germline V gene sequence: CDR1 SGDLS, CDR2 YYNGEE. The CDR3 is CASSPYRGSYNEQFF. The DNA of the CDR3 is TGTGCCAGCAGCCCGTACAGGGGATCCTACAATGAGCAGTTCTTC.

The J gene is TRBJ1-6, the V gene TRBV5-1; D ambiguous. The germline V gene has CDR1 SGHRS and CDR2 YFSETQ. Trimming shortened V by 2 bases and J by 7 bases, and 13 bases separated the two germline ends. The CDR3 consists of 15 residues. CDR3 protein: CASSFDTFNNSPLHF. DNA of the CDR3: TGCGCCAGCAGCTTTGACACCTTTAACAATTCACCCCTCCACTTT.

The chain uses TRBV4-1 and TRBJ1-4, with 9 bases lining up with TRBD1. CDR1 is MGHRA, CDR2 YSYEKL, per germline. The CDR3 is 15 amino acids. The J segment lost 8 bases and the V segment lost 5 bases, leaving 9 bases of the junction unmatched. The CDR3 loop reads CASSTGGAGWEKLFF. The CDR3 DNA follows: TGCGCCAGCAGCACAGGGGGCGCAGGATGGGAAAAACTGTTTTTT.

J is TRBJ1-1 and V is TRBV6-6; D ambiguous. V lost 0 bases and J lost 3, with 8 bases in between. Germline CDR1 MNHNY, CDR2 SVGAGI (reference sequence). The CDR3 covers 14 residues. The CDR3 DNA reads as TGTGCCAGCAGTTACTCGAGAGGAGACACTGAAGCTTTCTTT. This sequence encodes CASSYSRGDTEAFF.

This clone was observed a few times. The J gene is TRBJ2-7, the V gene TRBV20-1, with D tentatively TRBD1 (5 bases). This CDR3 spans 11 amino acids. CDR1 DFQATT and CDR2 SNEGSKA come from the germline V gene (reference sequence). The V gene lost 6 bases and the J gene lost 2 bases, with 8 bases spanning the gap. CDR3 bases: TGCAGTGCATCACAGGCCTACGAGCAGTACTTC. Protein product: CSASQAYEQYF.

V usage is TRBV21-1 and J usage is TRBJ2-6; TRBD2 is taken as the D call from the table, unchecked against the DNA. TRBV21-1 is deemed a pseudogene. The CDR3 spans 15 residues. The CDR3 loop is CASSREGSGANVLTF. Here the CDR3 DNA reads TGTGCCAGCAGTCGGGAGGGCTCTGGGGCCAACGTCCTGACTTTC.

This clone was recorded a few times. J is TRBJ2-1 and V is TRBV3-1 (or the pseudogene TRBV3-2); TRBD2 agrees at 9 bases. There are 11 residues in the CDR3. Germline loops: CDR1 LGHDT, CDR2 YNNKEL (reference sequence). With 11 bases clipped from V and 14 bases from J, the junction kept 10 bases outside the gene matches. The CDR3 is CASHSGGDKFF. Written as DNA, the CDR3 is TGTGCCTCCCATAGCGGGGGCGACAAGTTCTTC.

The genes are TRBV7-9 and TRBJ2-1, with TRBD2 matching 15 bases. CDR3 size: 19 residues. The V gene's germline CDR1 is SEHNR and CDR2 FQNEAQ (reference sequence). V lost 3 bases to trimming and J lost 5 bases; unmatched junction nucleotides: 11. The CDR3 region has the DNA TGTGCCAGCAGCTTGGGACTAGCGGGGGGCGATCTATTGGACAATGAGCAGTTCTTC. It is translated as CASSLGLAGGDLLDNEQFF.

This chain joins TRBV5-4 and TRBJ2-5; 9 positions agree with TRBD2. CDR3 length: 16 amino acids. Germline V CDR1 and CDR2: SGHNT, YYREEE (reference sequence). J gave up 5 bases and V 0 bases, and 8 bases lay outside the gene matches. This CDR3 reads CASSLEAGGLRETQYF. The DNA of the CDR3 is TGTGCCAGCAGCTTGGAGGCGGGGGGGCTACGGGAGACCCAGTACTTC.

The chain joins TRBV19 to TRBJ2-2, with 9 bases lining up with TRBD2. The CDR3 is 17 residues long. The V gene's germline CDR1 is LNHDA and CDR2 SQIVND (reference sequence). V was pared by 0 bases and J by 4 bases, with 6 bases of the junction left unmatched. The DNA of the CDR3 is TGTGCCAGTAGTATAGATCAGGGACTAGCTCCCACCGGGGAGCTGTTTTTT. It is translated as CASSIDQGLAPTGELFF.

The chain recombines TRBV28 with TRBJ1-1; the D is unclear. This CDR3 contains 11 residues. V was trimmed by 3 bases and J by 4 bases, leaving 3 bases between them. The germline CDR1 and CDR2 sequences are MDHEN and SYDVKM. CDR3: CASSLSTEAFF. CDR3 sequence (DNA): TGTGCCAGCAGTTTGAGCACTGAAGCTTTCTTT. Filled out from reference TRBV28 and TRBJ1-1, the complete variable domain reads DVKVTQSSRYLVKRTGEKVFLECVQDMDHENMFWYRQDPGLGLRLIYFSYDVKMKEKGDIPEGYSVSREKKERFSLILESASTNQTSMYLCASSLSTEAFFGQGTRLTVV.

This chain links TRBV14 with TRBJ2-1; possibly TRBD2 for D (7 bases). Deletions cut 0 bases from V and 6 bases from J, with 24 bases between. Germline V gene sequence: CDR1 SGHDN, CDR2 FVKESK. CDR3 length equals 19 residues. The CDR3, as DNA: TGTGCCAGCAGCCAAGATCCTGACAAGGGGGGGAAACCGTTCAATGAGCAGTTCTTC. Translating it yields CASSQDPDKGGKPFNEQFF. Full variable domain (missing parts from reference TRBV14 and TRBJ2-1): EAGVTQFPSHSVIEKGQTVTLRCDPISGHDNLYWYRRVMGKEIKFLLHFVKESKQDESGMPNNRFLAERTGGTYSTLKVQPAELEDSGVYFCASSQDPDKGGKPFNEQFFGPGTRLTVL.

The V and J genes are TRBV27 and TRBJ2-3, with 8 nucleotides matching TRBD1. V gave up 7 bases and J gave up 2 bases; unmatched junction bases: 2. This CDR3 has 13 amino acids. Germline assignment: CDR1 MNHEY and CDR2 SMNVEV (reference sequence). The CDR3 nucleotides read TGTGCCAGCAAGACAGGGGCCACAGATACGCAGTATTTT. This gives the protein CASKTGATDTQYF.

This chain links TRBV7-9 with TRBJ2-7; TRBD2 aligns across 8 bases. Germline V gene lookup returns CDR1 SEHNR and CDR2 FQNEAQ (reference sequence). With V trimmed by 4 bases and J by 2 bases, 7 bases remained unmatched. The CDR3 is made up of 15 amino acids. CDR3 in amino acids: CASSSLGAGAYEQYF. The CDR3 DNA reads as TGTGCCAGCAGCTCCCTGGGAGCGGGAGCCTACGAGCAGTACTTC.

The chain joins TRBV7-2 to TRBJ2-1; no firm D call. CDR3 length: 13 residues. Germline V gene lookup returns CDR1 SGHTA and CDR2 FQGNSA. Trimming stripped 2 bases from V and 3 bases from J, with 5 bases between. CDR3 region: CASSLTNYNEQFF. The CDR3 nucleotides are TGTGCCAGCAGCTTAACTAACTACAATGAGCAGTTCTTC.

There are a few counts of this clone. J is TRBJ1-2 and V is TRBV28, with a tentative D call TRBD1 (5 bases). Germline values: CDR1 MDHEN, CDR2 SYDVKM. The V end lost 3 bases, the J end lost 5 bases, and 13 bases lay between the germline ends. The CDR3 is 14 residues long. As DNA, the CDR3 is TGTGCCAGCAGTTTGTCAGACAGAGGTTATGGCTACACCTTC. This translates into CASSLSDRGYGYTF.

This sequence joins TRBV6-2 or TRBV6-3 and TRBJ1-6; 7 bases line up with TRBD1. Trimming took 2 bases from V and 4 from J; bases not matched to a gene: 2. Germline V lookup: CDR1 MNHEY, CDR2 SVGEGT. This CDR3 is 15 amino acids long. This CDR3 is CASSYATGYNSPLHF. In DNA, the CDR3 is TGTGCCAGCAGTTACGCGACAGGGTATAATTCACCCCTCCACTTT.

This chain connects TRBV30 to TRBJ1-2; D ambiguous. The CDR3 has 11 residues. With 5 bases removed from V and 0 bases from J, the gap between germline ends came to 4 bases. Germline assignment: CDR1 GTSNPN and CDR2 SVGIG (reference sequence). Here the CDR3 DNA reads TGTGCCTGGGCCACTAACTATGGCTACACCTTC. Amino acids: CAWATNYGYTF. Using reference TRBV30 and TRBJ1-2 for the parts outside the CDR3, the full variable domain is SQTIHQWPATLVQPVGSPLSLECTVEGTSNPNLYWYRQAAGRGLQLLFYSVGIGQISSEVPQNLSASRPQDRQFILSSKKLLLSDSGFYLCAWATNYGYTFGSGTRLTVV.

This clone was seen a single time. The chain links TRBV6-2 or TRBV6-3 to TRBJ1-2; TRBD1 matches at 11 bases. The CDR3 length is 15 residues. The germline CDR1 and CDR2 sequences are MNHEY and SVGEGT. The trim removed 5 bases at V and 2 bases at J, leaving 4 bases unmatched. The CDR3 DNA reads TGTGCCAGCAGTAAATGGACAGGGGGCAACTATGGCTACACCTTC. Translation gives CASSKWTGGNYGYTF.